This record covers a single T cell receptor beta chain. No antigen is known for it. No base qualities exist here, and no much larger clone lies one base off it. These data belong to a study of cytomegalovirus exposure and HLA in healthy donors (dated by TCRdb to the late 2010s). In the study overall: According to an earlier analysis of 550 to 700 of the donors, about 179 million T cells yielded roughly 100 million unique TCR beta sequences and less than 300 Gb of sequence data. HLA typing included class I and class II loci at four-digit resolution. In addition to the first cohort of 650 to 800 subjects, a separate validation cohort of some 120 different subjects was used. The number of typed donors differed by locus: roughly 629-640 for A, B, C, DRB1 and DQB1; 522 for DQA1; some 590 for DPA1; and roughly 450 for DPB1. In an earlier analysis of over 550 of the donors, high-throughput TCR beta sequencing was used to judge whether each TCR beta V gene segment behaved as functional or pseudogenic. A later analysis re-analyzed previously published TCR beta repertoires from about 600 donors and added high-resolution HLA genotyping to study TCR occurrence patterns. Four to six DR-DQ haplotypes were handled as single units for association and clustering, since linkage in the cohort was strong. The later analysis used no new phenotypic data to find candidate immune exposures, relying instead on TCR beta sequences and their occurrence across donors. The study was designed to test whether signatures of past pathogen exposure could be identified by cataloging public T cell receptors. The T cell repertoires of some 670 subjects were profiled by immunosequencing and related to cytomegalovirus serostatus. An early release that covered fewer than 750 HLA-typed donors contained about 300 gigabases of sequencing data and tens of millions of unique TCR sequences. Among the roughly 410 genotyped donors, approximately 76% belonged to the genetic ancestry cluster associated with self-reported Caucasian donors. In a later genetic analysis, genome-wide SNP genotypes for 398 of the 666 donors were used, and that subset was treated as a discovery cohort. Alongside the repertoire data, information on donor age, sex, ethnicity and CMV serostatus was compiled. All discovery cohort repertoires had been generated using a single sequencing platform. The study combined high-throughput TCR immunosequencing, statistical association of individual TCRs with disease status, and machine learning to predict cytomegalovirus infection status. Across under 500 genotyped donors of the cohort, an average of about 220,000 unique TCR beta nucleotide sequences per donor were sequenced, and 15% to 20% of those sequences were non-productive. Broad study findings and their caveats: In a later analysis, most CMV-associated TCR beta chains were found to appear HLA-restricted, with HLA associations seemingly driven largely by CMV exposure. Because counts were too low, some 17 rarely observed V segments, including chromosome 9 orphons, were excluded from the earlier analysis of 587 of the donors. A cluster of highly shared sequence variants was judged likely to represent a technical artifact of the sequencing pipeline. A later analysis reported that several top co-occurrence clusters appeared linked to parvovirus B19, influenza, CMV and Epstein-Barr virus. Correlated functional status among segregating V segments might reflect linkage disequilibrium, but an unknown experimental factor could not be ruled out. A total of 164 TCR beta chains were listed by the study as associated with cytomegalovirus. In a later analysis, the rate of TCR association differed among HLA loci, with DRB1 alleles having the most associated TCRs and HLA-C alleles having the fewest. V-gene and J-gene trimming of TCR beta chains was associated with a missense DCLRE1C variant in a later genetic analysis, and the association was replicated in an independent cohort. The 87-base-pair reads could not distinguish some IMGT-functional V segments, including TRBV6-2 and TRBV6-3, so those segments were excluded. Because HLA typing was missing for some donors at each locus, association tests included only the typed subset. A later analysis found that HLA-associated TCR beta chains were more clonally expanded and had lower generation probabilities than equally common non-associated chains. A further reported finding was that TCR beta sequences accurately predicted the HLA-A and HLA-B alleles for most subjects in the first cohort. It was suggested by the authors that the approach could potentially be generalized to other disease states and immunological phenotypes. Most TCR sequences were seen in very few donors, while some public TCRs were found in many individuals. In an earlier analysis of more than 450 of the donors, most TCR beta V segments were observed in productive rearrangements about 87% or about 30% of the time, broadly matching IMGT annotations. In vitro tests confirmed that a few of the cytomegalovirus-associated TCR beta chains recognize cytomegalovirus antigens. A later analysis associated about 17,000 TCR beta sequences with specific HLA alleles at a false discovery rate of 0.05. Roughly uniform sequencing depth across donors was assumed in presence/absence analyses, although this assumption may not hold. In this cohort, only TCR beta chains were sequenced, and detectable features were limited by the absence of alpha or paired-chain data. The only immune exposure information available for the cohort was CMV serostatus. Assigning TCR associations to individual alleles was difficult when HLA alleles, especially DR and DQ, strongly co-occurred. In both the original and validation cohorts, the classifier was reported to diagnose cytomegalovirus status with high specificity and sensitivity. In a later genetic analysis, fewer N-insertions in productive TCRs were reported among donors in an Asian-associated ancestry cluster than the roughly 710-donor mean.

In total, 600 or so healthy bone marrow donors made up the cohort. Cohort members were all nominally healthy when sampled, although unrecorded immune exposures were likely present. The donor tested CMV seropositive, placing the donor among the roughly 300 seropositive members of the cohort. A peripheral blood sample was provided by each donor, and peripheral blood mononuclear cells were used for TCR beta sequencing. Genomic DNA extraction from the blood cell samples was performed with the Qiagen DNeasy Blood Extraction Kit. Library prep was done by the immunoSEQ multiplex PCR assay. For the multiplex PCR, a mixture combining 60 forward primers for TCR Vbeta segments and 13 reverse primers for TCR Jbeta segments was used. A multiplex PCR assay on genomic DNA amplified the CDR3 region of rearranged TCR beta genes. The amplified TCR beta libraries were sequenced on the Illumina HiSeq System as 87-base-pair reads. As for the authors' bioinformatics: A later analysis counted about 76 million unique TCR beta chains across the 690 or so repertoires, and around 9.9 million of these chains were shared by at least two donors. To remove PCR and sequencing errors, raw reads were error-corrected and collapsed into unique sequences using a nearest-neighbor algorithm that merged closely related sequences. To assign V, D and J gene segments, CDR3 sequences were aligned to IMGT reference sequences. For a sequence to be retained, at least a six-nucleotide match to both a V gene segment and a J gene segment was required. A rearrangement counted as productive if the CDR3 had no stop codons and remained in frame with V and J, and every other rearrangement counted as non-productive. Following IMGT convention, CDR3 was defined as the stretch from the second conserved V-encoded cysteine up to the conserved J-encoded phenylalanine. The earlier analysis of about 560 of the donors excluded any sequence lacking an unambiguous match to a single V gene segment. In an earlier analysis of almost 600 of the donors, a V segment was called functional when productive rearrangements were above 56.7%, and segregating when the standard deviation between donors exceeded 5%. To diagnose cytomegalovirus status from the catalog of TCR beta chain sequences, a statistical classification framework was built. In a later analysis, TCR nucleotide sequences were compared against IMGT/GENE-DB human TR gene sequences so that V and J genes could be assigned. Using the TCRdist pipeline, a later analysis assigned CDR3 sequences along with most-parsimonious VDJ recombination scenarios. In a later analysis, each TCR beta chain was defined by its CDR3 amino acid sequence together with its V-gene family, and reads lacking a unique V-gene family were excluded. In a later analysis, some 600 highly shared, low-generation-probability nucleotide sequences were removed to address suspected cross-contamination and a sequencing artifact. In a later analysis, a clonal expansion index was calculated for each public chain from normalized within-repertoire ranks of inferred template counts. In a later analysis, generation probabilities were computed with a VDJ recombination model fitted to out-of-frame rearrangements, and the resulting probabilities were checked against IGoR. In a later analysis, TCR-TCR, TCR-HLA and TCR-CMV co-occurrence was scored with hypergeometric tests, and a repertoire-size bias correction was applied to TCR pairs. False discovery rates were estimated in a later analysis by permuting HLA or CMV assignments 20 times. A later analysis grouped co-occurring TCRs with DBSCAN, adding TCRdist sequence similarity when clustering within HLA-allele-positive subsets. Repertoires with fewer than 30,000 or more than 120,000 public chains, plus five repertoires with anomalous nucleotide sharing, were excluded from co-occurrence clustering. In its TCRdb copy, this immuneACCESS table keeps in-frame sequences only and misses some clones. Where compared with another copy, unresolved V genes explain less than half of these, and the others have no known cause. V and J calls and clone size are copied from that table; D and trimming were computed from the DNA. In all, the sample holds about 190,000 clones, and 75% to 85% of those were seen once. In total, the top ten clones hold about 2% of the sample.

After removal of 4 bases from V and 10 bases from J, the junction retains 6 bases not matched to a gene. The CDR3 has 12 amino acids, counting the end cysteine and phenylalanine. Solely the CDR3 DNA is kept, with 36 bases framed from the first base. According to the germline V gene, CDR1 reads SGDLS and CDR2 reads YYNGEE. The V gene is TRBV9 and the J gene is TRBJ1-1; the central 8 bases match TRBD1. The specimen sequenced was PBMCs. The clonotype was recovered from a woman in her late teens or twenties in good health and CMV-seropositive. The CDR3 region: CASSSQGAGAFF. The DNA sequence reads TGTGCCAGCAGCTCCCAGGGGGCTGGAGCTTTCTTT.